This TCR beta chain was identified in a study of CD8 T cells in Susac syndrome. Random hexamers served to reverse transcribe roughly 0.45 to 1 ug RNA. MiXCR was run by TCRdb on the immunoSEQ multiplex PCR reads, yielding one entry per CDR3 protein. Altogether 120,000 or so distinct CDR3 sequences are present, about 93% being singletons, with the ten largest covering around 0.21%. TEMRA cells were enriched by FACS, while CD8+ and CD4+ T cells were obtained through a negative isolation that was performed magnetically. This TCR was recovered from a human donor with Susac syndrome. Sequenced material: CD8+ T cells from PBMCs.

The CDR3 sequence: CAISDSRNEQFF. CDR3 nucleotides: TGTGCCATCAGTGATAGCCGGAATGAGCAGTTCTTC. This chain uses TRBV10-3 with TRBJ2-1; no firm D call. The CDR3 length is 12 residues. V was pared by 3 bases and J by 7 bases, with 7 bases between. Germline lookup yields CDR1 ENHRY and CDR2 SYGVKD.